This T cell receptor (beta chain) was recovered during a study of cytomegalovirus exposure and HLA in healthy donors. PCR primers comprised 60 Vbeta and 13 Jbeta primers. TCRdb's table, derived via immunoSEQ multiplex PCR, lists solely in-frame clones and lacks some. This sample's clone table lists around 140,000 clones. Per the germline V gene, CDR1 is MGHRA and CDR2 is YSYEKL. V was shortened by 0 bases and J by 4 bases, with 9 bases between the two germline ends. The CDR3 consists of 15 residues. The sequence came from a woman in her 40s in good health and CMV-seronegative. Sequenced sample: PBMCs. The chain combines TRBV4-1 with TRBJ1-4; D unclear. The CDR3 loop reads CASSQDKRSNEKLFF. Written as DNA, the CDR3 is TGCGCCAGCAGCCAAGATAAGAGGAGTAATGAAAAACTGTTTTTT.